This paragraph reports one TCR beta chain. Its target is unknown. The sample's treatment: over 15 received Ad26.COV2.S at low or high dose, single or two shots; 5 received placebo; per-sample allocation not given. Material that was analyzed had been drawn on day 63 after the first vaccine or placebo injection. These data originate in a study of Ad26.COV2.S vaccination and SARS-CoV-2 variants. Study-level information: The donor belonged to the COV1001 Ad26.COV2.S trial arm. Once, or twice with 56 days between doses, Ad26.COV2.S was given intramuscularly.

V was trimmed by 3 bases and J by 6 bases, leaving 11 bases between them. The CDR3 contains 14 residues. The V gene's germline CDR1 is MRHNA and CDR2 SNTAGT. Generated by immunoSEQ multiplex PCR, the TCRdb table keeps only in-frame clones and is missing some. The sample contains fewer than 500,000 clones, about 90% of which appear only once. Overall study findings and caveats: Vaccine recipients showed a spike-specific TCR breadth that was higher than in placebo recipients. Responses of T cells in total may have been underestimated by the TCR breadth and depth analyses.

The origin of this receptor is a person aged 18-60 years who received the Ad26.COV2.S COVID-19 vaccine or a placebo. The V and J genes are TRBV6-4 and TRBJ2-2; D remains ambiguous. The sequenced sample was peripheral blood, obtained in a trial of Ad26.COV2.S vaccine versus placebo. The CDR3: CASSEGFRAGELFF. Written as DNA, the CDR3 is TGTGCCAGCAGTGAGGGTTTCCGGGCCGGGGAGCTGTTTTTT.